The clone carrying this T cell receptor (beta chain) has just one count. These data come from a study of blood T cell repertoires in COVID-19. Profiled with immunoSEQ multiplex PCR; TCRdb holds only in-frame clones, not every one. The sample lists about 50,000 clones; approximately 92% were seen once. The CDR3 sequence is 14 residues long. The V gene's germline CDR1 is KGHDR and CDR2 SFDVKD. V was trimmed by 1 base and J by 4 bases, leaving 7 bases between them. The rearrangement links TRBV24-1 to TRBJ1-5; weak D call: TRBD1 (5 bases). Sequencing was done on a sample of peripheral blood. This clonotype was obtained from a woman aged 55 to 70 with COVID-19, enrolled during active disease. The CDR3 here is CATSDFTGNQPQHF. Written as DNA, the CDR3 is TGTGCCACCAGTGATTTCACAGGAAATCAGCCCCAGCATTTT.